This entry concerns a single T cell receptor beta chain. Data came from immunoSEQ multiplex PCR; TCRdb stores just in-frame clones and leaves some out. The data hold approximately 2,300,000 clones, with under 95% observed a single time. Germline CDR1 and CDR2: SGHNT and YYREEE (reference sequence). J was trimmed by 3 bases and V by 7 bases; bases with no gene match: 6. This CDR3 comprises 15 residues. This specimen belongs to a study of shared clonotypes between healthy human individuals. Healthy HIV-negative adults without recent acute infections or vaccinations served as donors. The chain links TRBV5-4 to TRBJ2-2; TRBD1 aligns across 10 bases. The receptor comes from a man between 18 and 29 years old in good health. Some clones in this sample may be carry-over from other donors' samples. Input material: naive CD4+ T cells from PBMCs. Subset here: CD45RA+ positively selected. In nucleotides, the CDR3 is TGTGCCAGCGGACCGGGACAGGGGTACACCGGGGAGCTGTTTTTT. It translates to CASGPGQGYTGELFF.